What follows are 20 T cell receptor beta chains derived from one specimen sequenced in a study of T cell responses to AZD1222 COVID-19 vaccine. Some clones are missing from TCRdb's copy, which holds only in-frame ones; the method was immunoSEQ multiplex PCR. The sample has 95,000 to 150,000 clones, around 90% seen once. Sequenced material: peripheral blood, taken on day 0 of AZD1222 vaccination. These receptors came from an adult in good health.

The V and J genes are TRBV6-4 and TRBJ2-7, with a weak D call TRBD1 (6 bases). The germline V gene encodes CDR1 MRHNA and CDR2 SNTAGT. This CDR3 is built from 15 residues. Trimming took off 3 bases at V and 3 bases at J, with 15 bases between the two ends. The CDR3 region is CASSEKGHASYEQYF. CDR3 sequence (DNA): TGTGCCAGCAGTGAAAAGGGACACGCCAGCTACGAGCAGTACTTC.

The sample holds one count of this clone. This chain connects TRBV3-1 (or the pseudogene TRBV3-2) to TRBJ2-2, with 7 bases identical to TRBD2. Per the germline V gene, CDR1 is LGHDT and CDR2 is YNNKEL (reference sequence). Trimming at V came to 3 bases and at J to 5 bases, leaving 3 bases not matched to a gene. The CDR3 has 14 residues. The CDR3 sequence: CASSQRTSTGELFF. CDR3 nucleotide sequence: TGTGCCAGCAGCCAGAGGACTAGTACCGGGGAGCTGTTTTTT.

The V and J genes are TRBV2 and TRBJ1-2; no reliable D call. CDR3 length equals 14 residues. The germline V gene has CDR1 SNHLY and CDR2 FYNNEI. Trimming took off 2 bases at V and 8 bases at J, with 15 bases between the two ends. Written as DNA, the CDR3 is TGTGCCAGCAGTGAAAGGGTAGCTAAACAGGGCTACACCTTC. Amino acids: CASSERVAKQGYTF.

V gene TRBV6-4 combines with J gene TRBJ2-1, with 8 bases fitting TRBD2. The CDR3 has 15 amino acids. Germline V lookup: CDR1 MRHNA, CDR2 SNTAGT. J gave up 4 bases and V 3 bases, and 5 bases lay outside the gene matches. CDR3 region: CASSESGSVYNEQFF. The CDR3, as DNA: TGTGCCAGCAGTGAAAGCGGGAGTGTATACAATGAGCAGTTCTTC.

The genes are TRBV5-3 and TRBJ2-2; 8 bases agree with TRBD1. TRBV5-3 is designated an ORF whose function remains uncertain. The junction had 10 bases not matched to a gene; V was cut back by 2 bases and J by 1 base. CDR3 length: 18 residues. CDR3 coding DNA: TGTGCCAGAAGCTTAACTCCCGGACAGGGAGGGAACACCGGGGAGCTGTTTTTT. Its protein is CARSLTPGQGGNTGELFF.

This clone was detected only once. The rearrangement joins TRBV28 to TRBJ2-1; TRBD2 agrees at 7 bases. Per germline, CDR1 MDHEN and CDR2 SYDVKM. This CDR3 spans 15 amino acids. V shed 3 bases, J shed 3 bases, and the junction held 5 bases outside the gene matches. DNA for the CDR3: TGTGCCAGCAGTTTGTTCCAGCGGGGCTACAATGAGCAGTTCTTC. Its translation: CASSLFQRGYNEQFF.

The chain is built from TRBV4-2 and TRBJ2-1; D is undetermined. Trimming removed 0 bases from V and 9 bases from J, with 9 bases in between. The CDR3 sequence is 13 residues long. Germline V gives CDR1 LGHNA, CDR2 YNFKEQ. DNA of the CDR3: TGTGCCAGCAGCCAAGATGGTACGGGTGAGCAGTTCTTC. This encodes CASSQDGTGEQFF.

As concerns this clone: At one end the junction does not follow the germline gene, possibly because of a read error. This same CDR3 is encoded by further DNA sequences in the sample. CDR3 sequence (DNA): TGTGCCAGCAGGGACTTAGGAGCCGGGGAACTGTTTTTT. It translates to CASRDLGAGELFF. The chain combines TRBV2 with TRBJ2-2; D is possibly TRBD2 (5 bases). From germline, CDR1 is SNHLY and CDR2 FYNNEI. The CDR3 has 13 residues.

J is TRBJ2-2 and V is TRBV14, with 11 bases matching TRBD2. The germline V gene has CDR1 SGHDN and CDR2 FVKESK. The CDR3 runs to 18 residues. With 0 bases clipped from V and 7 bases from J, the junction kept 10 bases outside the gene matches. The CDR3 spells CASSQDNAVLAGVGELFF. CDR3 DNA: TGTGCCAGCAGCCAAGATAATGCGGTACTAGCGGGAGTCGGGGAGCTGTTTTTT.

This chain uses TRBV7-9 with TRBJ1-5; D gene unclear. Germline-derived CDR1 and CDR2 are SEHNR and FQNEAQ (reference sequence). V lost 4 bases and J lost 3, with 13 bases in between. This CDR3 is built from 15 residues. The CDR3: CASSSNDGFNQPQHF. For the CDR3, the DNA is TGTGCCAGCAGCTCCAACGACGGATTCAATCAGCCCCAGCATTTT.

The J gene is TRBJ2-5, the V gene TRBV6-5, with D possibly being TRBD1 (5 bases). V lost 7 bases, J lost 3 bases, and 12 bases lay in between. The germline CDR1 and CDR2 sequences are MNHEY and SVGAGI. CDR3 length: 13 residues. In DNA, the CDR3 is TGTGCCAGCACCCAGGGTTCTGAAGAGACCCAGTACTTC. This codes for CASTQGSEETQYF.

This chain uses TRBV21-1 with TRBJ1-2; TRBD1 is the table's D call, not checked against the DNA. TRBV21-1 is noted as a pseudogene. This CDR3 is 16 amino acids long. CDR3 residues: CASGKGKAGKRYGYTF. In DNA form, the CDR3 reads TGTGCCAGCGGCAAGGGAAAGGCAGGGAAACGGTATGGCTACACCTTC.

The gene calls are TRBV28 and TRBJ1-2, with TRBD1 matching 9 bases. Germline-derived CDR1 and CDR2 are MDHEN and SYDVKM. The V and J ends lost 7 bases and 3 bases, in that order; junction bases with no gene match: 3. The CDR3 totals 13 residues. This CDR3 reads CASNTGGYYGYTF. The CDR3 region has the DNA TGTGCCAGCAACACAGGGGGCTACTATGGCTACACCTTC.

This chain joins TRBV19 and TRBJ1-2, with D perhaps matching TRBD1 (5 bases). Trimming stripped 3 bases from V and 0 bases from J, with 8 bases between. Germline V gene lookup returns CDR1 LNHDA and CDR2 SQIVND (reference sequence). CDR3 length: 14 residues. CDR3 sequence (DNA): TGTGCCAGTAGTATTGCAGGGTCTAACTATGGCTACACCTTC. It codes for CASSIAGSNYGYTF.

The chain couples TRBV7-9 to TRBJ2-3; the D call may be TRBD1 or TRBD2 (5 bases each). Trimming took 7 bases from V and 1 from J, leaving 18 bases between them. The length of the CDR3 is 16 residues. The V gene's germline CDR1 is SEHNR and CDR2 FQNEAQ (reference sequence). The CDR3 DNA reads as TGTGCCAGCAACTTTCCAGAGGGGCCCGGCACAGATACGCAGTATTTT. Protein product: CASNFPEGPGTDTQYF.

In this sample, this clone turned up once. Here the CDR3 reads CASSDGQGGRQETQYF. The CDR3, as DNA: TGCGCCAGCAGTGATGGACAGGGGGGCCGCCAAGAGACCCAGTACTTC. The chain has TRBV10-1 and TRBJ2-5; 10 bases are a match to TRBD1. This CDR3 has 16 residues. With 3 bases clipped from V and 1 base from J, the junction kept 5 bases outside the gene matches. The germline V gene has CDR1 WNHNN and CDR2 SYGVQD (reference sequence).

This clone was observed once. This chain links TRBV29-1 with TRBJ1-2; D unresolved. The CDR3 runs 13 residues. The V end lost 8 bases, the J end lost 3 bases, and 16 bases lay between the germline ends. Germline loops: CDR1 SQVTM, CDR2 ANQGSEA. The CDR3, as DNA: TGCAGCACCCCGGGCCCCTTGGACTATGGCTACACCTTC. The encoded protein is CSTPGPLDYGYTF.

In this sample, this clone turned up once. The J gene is TRBJ1-2, the V gene TRBV6-5, with 7 bases aligning to TRBD1. The CDR3 has 15 amino acids. CDR1 is MNHEY, CDR2 SVGAGI, per germline. Unmatched junction bases numbered 7, after V lost 2 bases and J lost 4 bases. This chain's CDR3 is CASSYEGAGGYGYTF. The CDR3 bases are TGTGCCAGCAGTTACGAGGGGGCAGGTGGCTATGGCTACACCTTC.

The chain has TRBV7-6 and TRBJ2-2; the match to TRBD1 covers 7 bases. Germline V lookup: CDR1 SGHVS, CDR2 FNYEAQ. The junction had 4 bases not matched to a gene; V was cut back by 6 bases and J by 0 bases. This CDR3 is 15 amino acids long. The CDR3 loop reads CASSGTAANTGELFF. As DNA, the CDR3 is TGTGCCAGCAGTGGGACAGCCGCGAACACCGGGGAGCTGTTTTTT. Full variable domain (rest looked up from reference TRBV7-6 and TRBJ2-2): GAGVSQSPRYKVTKRGQDVALRCDPISGHVSLYWYRQALGQGPEFLTYFNYEAQQDKSGLPNDRFSAERPEGSISTLTIQRTEQRDSAMYRCASSGTAANTGELFFGEGSRLTVL.

The chain joins TRBV3-1 (or the pseudogene TRBV3-2) to TRBJ1-3, with D perhaps TRBD1 (5 bases). The length of the CDR3 is 16 residues. Germline V gene data show CDR1 as LGHDT and CDR2 as YNNKEL (reference sequence). V was pared by 3 bases and J by 0 bases, with 12 bases between. CDR3 in DNA: TGTGCCAGCAGCCACCCCGGGGGAATCTCTGGAAACACCATATATTTT. Translated: CASSHPGGISGNTIYF.